A single sample gave rise to the 26 T cell receptor beta chains below, sequenced in a study of T cell repertoires in cytomegalovirus infection. No antigen has been assigned to these receptors. Each CDR3 protein is one row after TCRdb ran MiXCR on the reads. The table includes about 830,000 distinct CDR3 sequences, about 33% detected once. Sample: cultured CD8+ T cells from PBMCs, taken from culture after CMV antigen stimulation. Receptors originate from a human donor in good health (CMV status not recorded). Some clones in this sample may be carry-over from other donors' samples.

The V call is TRBV5-4, the J call TRBJ2-7, with D perhaps assigned TRBD1 or TRBD2 (5 bases each). The CDR3 sequence is 17 residues long. The V gene lost 3 bases and the J gene lost 0 bases, with 19 bases spanning the gap. Germline lookup yields CDR1 SGHNT and CDR2 YYREEE (reference sequence). This chain's CDR3 is CASSSSFGWGSSYEQYF. The CDR3 nucleotides read TGTGCCAGCAGCTCCTCTTTTGGGTGGGGGAGCTCCTACGAGCAGTACTTC.

V and J are TRBV9 and TRBJ2-1; D is possibly TRBD1 (5 bases). The CDR3 covers 15 residues. Germline V gene data show CDR1 as SGDLS and CDR2 as YYNGEE. The V end was cut by 0 bases, the J end by 6 bases, with 13 bases between. As DNA, the CDR3 is TGTGCCAGCAGCGTAGCTACCATGGGGCCCAATGAGCAGTTCTTC. It translates to CASSVATMGPNEQFF.

V usage is TRBV12-3 or TRBV12-4 and J usage is TRBJ1-1, with D perhaps TRBD1 (5 bases). V was cut by 1 base and J by 11 bases, with 20 bases left in between. The CDR3 runs to 15 residues. The CDR3 spells CASSLVGDLPLTAFF. In nucleotides, the CDR3 is TGTGCCAGCAGTTTAGTGGGGGACTTACCACTGACCGCTTTCTTT.

The gene calls are TRBV20-1 and TRBJ2-3; no reliable D call. CDR1 is DFQATT, CDR2 SNEGSKA, per germline (reference sequence). The CDR3 is made up of 15 amino acids. Deletions cut 0 bases from V and 2 bases from J, with 12 bases between. Here the CDR3 DNA reads TGCAGTGCTAGAGACCTACAAAGTATCACAGATACGCAGTATTTT. This codes for CSARDLQSITDTQYF.

This chain links TRBV29-1 with TRBJ1-2; tentatively, D is TRBD1 (5 bases). The CDR3 sequence is 12 residues long. The germline V gene has CDR1 SQVTM and CDR2 ANQGSEA. CDR3 coding DNA: TGCAGTGAGCGGGGGGGGGATTATGGCTACACCTTC. Translated, it gives CSERGGDYGYTF.

This clonotype was observed a few times. The rearrangement uses TRBV7-9 and TRBJ2-3; D unclear. The CDR3 contains 16 residues. The V gene lost 5 bases and the J gene lost 0 bases, with 15 bases spanning the gap. The germline gives CDR1 SEHNR, CDR2 FQNEAQ (reference sequence). CDR3 sequence (DNA): TGTGCCAGCAGCCCAACCCGGCTCCTTAGCACAGATACGCAGTATTTT. Translated, it gives CASSPTRLLSTDTQYF. The whole variable domain, filled in from reference TRBV7-9 and TRBJ2-3, reads DTGVSQNPRHKITKRGQNVTFRCDPISEHNRLYWYRQTLGQGPEFLTYFQNEAQLEKSRLLSDRFSAERPKGSFSTLEIQRTEQGDSAMYLCASSPTRLLSTDTQYFGPGTRLTVL.

The rearrangement links TRBV5-1 to TRBJ2-7; D gene unclear. Trimming took off 1 base at V and 2 bases at J, with 7 bases between the two ends. The V gene's germline CDR1 is SGHRS and CDR2 YFSETQ. This CDR3 is built from 13 residues. The CDR3 DNA follows: TGCGCCAGCAGCTTGAACATAGCCTACGAGCAGTACTTC. Protein sequence: CASSLNIAYEQYF.

V and J are TRBV27 and TRBJ2-3, with D possibly matching TRBD2 (5 bases). This CDR3 has 16 residues. V gave up 8 bases and J gave up 0 bases, with 18 bases separating them. Germline CDR1 MNHEY, CDR2 SMNVEV (reference sequence). The CDR3 sequence: CASSGGILTSTDTQYF. The CDR3 DNA follows: TGTGCCAGCTCAGGAGGAATCCTCACTAGCACAGATACGCAGTATTTT.

This clonotype was observed many times. The chain links TRBV12-3 or TRBV12-4 to TRBJ1-1; TRBD1 matches at 12 bases. The J segment lost 4 bases and the V segment lost 5 bases, leaving 11 bases of the junction unmatched. This CDR3 has 17 amino acids. The CDR3 reads CASSPSGGTGGSTEAFF. CDR3 coding DNA: TGTGCCAGCAGTCCCTCTGGAGGGACAGGGGGCTCCACTGAAGCTTTCTTT.

This clonotype showed up just a few times. The rearrangement uses TRBV7-8 and TRBJ2-1; unclear D gene. Trimming stripped 6 bases from V and 9 bases from J, with 6 bases between. CDR1 and CDR2 from the germline V gene are SGHVS and FQNEAQ. CDR3 length: 10 amino acids. CDR3 sequence reads: CASSGTEQFF. The CDR3, as DNA: TGTGCCAGCAGTGGAACTGAGCAGTTCTTC.

This clonotype was observed a handful of times. The chain joins TRBV29-1 to TRBJ2-2, with a possible D match to TRBD1 (6 bases). Per the germline V gene, CDR1 is SQVTM and CDR2 is ANQGSEA. Trimming removed 4 bases at V and 0 bases at J, with 9 bases between. The CDR3 consists of 14 residues. The CDR3 DNA reads TGCAGCGTTGTGGGGACAACGAACACCGGGGAGCTGTTTTTT. Protein: CSVVGTTNTGELFF.

The chain carries TRBV20-1 and TRBJ2-1; D possibly corresponds to TRBD2 (5 bases). Trimming removed 6 bases at V and 0 bases at J, with 21 bases between. The CDR3 has 17 amino acids. Germline V CDR1 and CDR2: DFQATT, SNEGSKA (reference sequence). The CDR3: CSATRKLHTFSYNEQFF. CDR3 DNA sequence: TGCAGTGCAACTAGGAAATTACACACTTTCTCCTACAATGAGCAGTTCTTC.

The chain employs TRBV20-1 and TRBJ1-6, with D maybe TRBD1 (6 bases). This CDR3 has 15 amino acids. Trimming left V 2 bases short and J 7 bases short, with 15 bases between. Germline CDR1 and CDR2: DFQATT and SNEGSKA (reference sequence). CDR3 sequence (DNA): TGCAGTGCTAGATCACCCGGACAGATGAATTCACCCCTCCACTTT. Translation: CSARSPGQMNSPLHF.

The chain carries TRBV27 and TRBJ2-7, with D perhaps TRBD1 or TRBD2 (6 bases each). The CDR3 consists of 14 residues. V was shortened by 2 bases and J by 0 bases, with 8 bases between the two germline ends. Germline loops: CDR1 MNHEY, CDR2 SMNVEV (reference sequence). The CDR3 loop is CASSLRGVSYEQYF. The CDR3 coding sequence is TGTGCCAGCAGTTTAAGGGGGGTCTCCTACGAGCAGTACTTC.

The rearrangement links TRBV7-9 to TRBJ1-2, with D tentatively TRBD1 (6 bases). V dropped 5 bases and J dropped 12 bases, with 13 bases sitting between them. The germline CDR1 and CDR2 sequences are SEHNR and FQNEAQ (reference sequence). This CDR3 has 11 amino acids. CDR3 amino acids: CASSPATGNTF. The CDR3 DNA sequence: TGTGCCAGCAGCCCGGCAACAGGGAACACCTTC.

The chain links TRBV6-4 to TRBJ2-6; D is uncertain. Germline loops: CDR1 MRHNA, CDR2 SNTAGT. Trimming took off 2 bases at V and 1 base at J, with 3 bases between the two ends. The CDR3 consists of 14 residues. This chain's CDR3 is CASSDISGANVLTF. The CDR3 nucleotides read TGTGCCAGCAGTGACATATCTGGGGCCAACGTCCTGACTTTC.

This clonotype showed up just a few times. The V gene is TRBV7-2, the J gene TRBJ2-7; D gene uncertain. V lost 4 bases, J lost 3 bases, and 13 bases lay in between. CDR1 and CDR2 (germline): SGHTA, FQGNSA. CDR3 size: 14 residues. The CDR3 loop is CASSSDVENYEQYV. CDR3 sequence (DNA): TGTGCCAGCAGCTCGGACGTTGAGAACTACGAGCAGTACGTC.

This clonotype has more than one count but fewer than ten. This chain uses TRBV20-1 with TRBJ1-2, with D perhaps TRBD1 (6 bases). Trimming cost V 0 bases and J 3 bases, with 14 bases left between them. The CDR3 consists of 15 residues. Germline V gives CDR1 DFQATT, CDR2 SNEGSKA (reference sequence). CDR3 bases: TGCAGTGCTAGAGAAGGGGGAGGAGGTGACTATGGCTACACCTTC. It encodes CSAREGGGGDYGYTF.

V usage is TRBV19 and J usage is TRBJ2-2; a weak D match, TRBD1 (6 bases). The CDR3 is made up of 17 amino acids. Trimming cost V 7 bases and J 2 bases, with 20 bases left between them. CDR1 and CDR2 (germline): LNHDA, SQIVND (reference sequence). DNA of the CDR3: TGTGCCAGTACGAGGACAGCTCCAGGAAGTAACACCGGGGAGCTGTTTTTT. This sequence encodes CASTRTAPGSNTGELFF.

The J gene is TRBJ2-2, the V gene TRBV19; perhaps TRBD2 as D (5 bases). From germline, CDR1 is LNHDA and CDR2 SQIVND (reference sequence). V lost 7 bases, J lost 1 base, and 13 bases lay in between. There are 15 residues in the CDR3. In nucleotides, the CDR3 is TGTGCCAGTATTCGGCGAGGGCAGAACACCGGGGAGCTGTTTTTT. Protein: CASIRRGQNTGELFF.

The chain uses TRBV7-9 and TRBJ1-4; perhaps TRBD1 as D (5 bases). The CDR3 sequence is 17 residues long. Germline V gene sequence: CDR1 SEHNR, CDR2 FQNEAQ (reference sequence). V was shortened by 1 base and J by 8 bases, with 20 bases between the two germline ends. CDR3 in amino acids: CASSLGDRATVWEKLFF. In nucleotides, the CDR3 is TGTGCCAGCAGCTTAGGGGATAGAGCGACAGTCTGGGAAAAACTGTTTTTT.

This chain joins TRBV6-5 and TRBJ2-3; TRBD2 aligns across 10 bases. Germline V lookup: CDR1 MNHEY, CDR2 SVGAGI. The V segment lost 4 bases and the J segment 2 bases; nucleotides outside the gene matches: 6. CDR3 length: 16 amino acids. CDR3 residues: CASSWSGGAPTDTQYF. DNA for the CDR3: TGTGCCAGCAGTTGGAGCGGGGGGGCCCCCACAGATACGCAGTATTTT.

The J gene is TRBJ1-2, the V gene TRBV7-9, with D uncertain. Trimming shortened V by 2 bases and J by 4 bases, and 11 bases separated the two germline ends. The CDR3 extends over 14 amino acids. Germline V gene lookup returns CDR1 SEHNR and CDR2 FQNEAQ (reference sequence). The CDR3 loop is CASSLKAPSYGYTF. DNA of the CDR3: TGTGCCAGCAGCTTAAAGGCGCCCAGCTATGGCTACACCTTC.

This clonotype turned up a few times. The rearrangement links TRBV27 to TRBJ2-1, with D possibly matching TRBD2 (6 bases). Germline loops: CDR1 MNHEY, CDR2 SMNVEV (reference sequence). Deletions cut 5 bases from V and 8 bases from J, with 22 bases between. The CDR3 spans 16 residues. The CDR3: CASSALGAGLVDEQFF. The CDR3 nucleotides are TGTGCCAGCAGTGCGCTCGGGGCGGGGTTGGTCGATGAGCAGTTCTTC.

This clonotype was seen more than once but under ten times. The J gene is TRBJ2-6, the V gene TRBV10-3; D is unresolved. The germline V gene has CDR1 ENHRY and CDR2 SYGVKD. The V end lost 6 bases, the J end lost 1 base, and 19 bases lay between the germline ends. The CDR3 consists of 18 residues. CDR3 region: CAIRVFRTEESGANVLTF. CDR3 DNA sequence: TGTGCCATCAGAGTCTTCCGAACCGAAGAATCTGGGGCCAACGTCCTGACTTTC.

This clonotype was seen more than once but under ten times. V and J are TRBV7-6 and TRBJ2-2; D is unresolved. Per the germline V gene, CDR1 is SGHVS and CDR2 is FNYEAQ. The CDR3 consists of 15 residues. V lost 4 bases to trimming and J lost 5 bases, with 14 bases between them. In DNA, the CDR3 is TGTGCCAGCAGCTATCGCTTAGACGCGACCGGGGAGCTGTTTTTT. Protein: CASSYRLDATGELFF.